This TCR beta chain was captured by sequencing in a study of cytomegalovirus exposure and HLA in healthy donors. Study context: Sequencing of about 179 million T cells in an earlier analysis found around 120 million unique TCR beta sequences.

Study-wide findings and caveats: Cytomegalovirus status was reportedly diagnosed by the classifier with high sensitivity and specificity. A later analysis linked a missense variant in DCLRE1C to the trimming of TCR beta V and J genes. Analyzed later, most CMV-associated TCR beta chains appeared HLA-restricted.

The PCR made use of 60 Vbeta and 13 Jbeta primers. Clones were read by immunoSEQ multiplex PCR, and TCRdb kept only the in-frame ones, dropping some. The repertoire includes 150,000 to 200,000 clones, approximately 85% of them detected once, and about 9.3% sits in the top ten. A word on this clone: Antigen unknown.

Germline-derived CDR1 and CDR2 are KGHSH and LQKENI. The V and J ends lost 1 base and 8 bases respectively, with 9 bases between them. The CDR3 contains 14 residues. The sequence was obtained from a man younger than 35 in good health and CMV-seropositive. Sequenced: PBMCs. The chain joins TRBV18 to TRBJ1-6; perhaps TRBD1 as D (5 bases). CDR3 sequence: CASSPRQGDSPLHF. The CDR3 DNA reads TGTGCCAGCTCACCACGGCAGGGCGATTCACCCCTCCACTTT.